This TCR beta chain was documented in a study of PD-L1 blockade in urothelial cancer. For the study at large: A median of approximately 150,000 T cells was found in the blood samples.

Sequenced by immunoSEQ multiplex PCR; TCRdb stores in-frame clones only, minus some. The sample includes 130,000 or so clones, approximately 84% of them seen just once. Trimming removed 6 bases from V and 10 bases from J; junction bases left unmatched: 3. This CDR3 has 12 residues. The V gene's germline CDR1 is MNHEY and CDR2 SMNVEV (reference sequence). Time point meaning: pretreatment peripheral blood. Sample contribution per patient ranged from 1 to 8, covering pretreatment and on-treatment. The sequences come from PBMCs, collected around atezolizumab (anti-PD-L1) treatment. V usage is TRBV27 and J usage is TRBJ1-5, with TRBD1 identical over 10 bases. The TCR was taken from a man in his fifties with urothelial cancer. In nucleotides, the CDR3 is TGTGCCAGCAGGACAGGGGGCGAACCCCAGCATTTT. Its translation is CASRTGGEPQHF.